One sample yielded the 27 T cell receptor beta chains listed below, sequenced in a study of T cell repertoires in cytomegalovirus infection. From the reads, TCRdb called clonotypes with MiXCR, one entry per CDR3 protein. The data contain 85,000 to 120,000 distinct CDR3 sequences, more than 15% of them singletons. Specimen: PBMCs. The receptors come from a human donor in good health (CMV status not recorded). Some clones in this sample may be carry-over from other donors' samples.

This clonotype was detected only a few times. V gene TRBV15 combines with J gene TRBJ2-1, with TRBD2 matching 14 bases. V lost 3 bases to trimming and J lost 8 bases; unmatched junction nucleotides: 9. CDR1 is LNHNV, CDR2 YYDKDF, per germline (reference sequence). The CDR3 covers 17 residues. The CDR3 DNA follows: TGTGCCACCAGCAGTGCTCTGACTAGCGGGGGGGGGGATGAGCAGTTCTTC. This encodes CATSSALTSGGGDEQFF.

The sample holds a few counts of this clonotype. The gene calls are TRBV5-1 and TRBJ2-3; D unclear. Germline V gene sequence: CDR1 SGHRS, CDR2 YFSETQ. The CDR3 runs 14 residues. Trimming took off 6 bases at V and 1 base at J, with 12 bases between the two ends. CDR3 in amino acids: CASKLEDGTDTQYF. As DNA, the CDR3 is TGCGCCAGCAAGCTCGAAGACGGCACAGATACGCAGTATTTT. The variable domain in full, with the rest retrieved from reference TRBV5-1 and TRBJ2-3, is KAGVTQTPRYLIKTRGQQVTLSCSPISGHRSVSWYQQTPGQGLQFLFEYFSETQRNKGNFPGRFSGRQFSNSRSEMNVSTLELGDSALYLCASKLEDGTDTQYFGPGTRLTVL.

The chain links TRBV5-1 to TRBJ1-2; D ambiguous. Germline V gene data show CDR1 as SGHRS and CDR2 as YFSETQ. This CDR3 has 16 amino acids. The V and J ends lost 2 bases and 0 bases respectively, with 14 bases between them. This CDR3 reads CASSLSQSTTNYGYTF. As DNA, the CDR3 is TGCGCCAGCAGCTTATCCCAATCAACAACTAACTATGGCTACACCTTC.

This clonotype was observed many times. The chain joins TRBV10-3 to TRBJ1-6, with 10 bases that match TRBD1. Per germline, CDR1 ENHRY and CDR2 SYGVKD. Trimming took 0 bases from V and 7 from J; bases not matched to a gene: 3. The CDR3 runs 16 residues. The CDR3, as DNA: TGTGCCATCAGTGAGTCGATGGACAGGGGGAATTCACCCCTCCACTTT. This codes for CAISESMDRGNSPLHF.

In this sample, this clonotype turned up a few times. The chain employs TRBV27 and TRBJ1-6; TRBD1 might be the D (5 bases). The CDR3 runs to 14 residues. Germline CDR1 MNHEY, CDR2 SMNVEV (reference sequence). The ends were cut back, 2 bases at V and 7 bases at J, with 9 bases in the middle. CDR3 sequence (DNA): TGTGCCAGCAGTTTACCAGGGTTGAATTCACCCCTCCACTTT. The encoded protein is CASSLPGLNSPLHF.

This chain uses TRBV6-1 with TRBJ1-1; 9 positions match TRBD1. The germline gives CDR1 MNHNS, CDR2 SASEGT. The CDR3 is 15 residues long. V was clipped by 2 bases and J by 9 bases; unmatched bases: 10. The CDR3 sequence: CASSEFGSDRGQAFF. CDR3 in DNA: TGTGCCAGCAGTGAATTCGGCTCGGACAGGGGCCAAGCTTTCTTT.

This clonotype was observed at least ten times. The chain employs TRBV7-8 and TRBJ2-7; tentative D call: TRBD1 (5 bases). Trimming pared 1 base from V and 1 base from J, leaving 11 bases between. There are 15 residues in the CDR3. The germline V gene has CDR1 SGHVS and CDR2 FQNEAQ. Here the CDR3 DNA reads TGTGCCAGCAGCTTAGTTGTGGCAGGGTCCTACGAGCAGTACTTC. It yields the protein CASSLVVAGSYEQYF.

On this clonotype: A much larger clonotype is one base distant, so this may be a read error. The rearrangement links TRBV7-2 to TRBJ1-5, with D unclear. The V end lost 2 bases, the J end lost 2 bases, and 10 bases lay between the germline ends. This CDR3 has 15 residues. From germline, CDR1 is SGHTA and CDR2 FQGNSA. As DNA, the CDR3 is TGTGCCAGCAGCTTATACGGGGATGGCAATCAGCCCCAGCATTTT. Translation gives CASSLYGDGNQPQHF.

This chain joins TRBV6-2 or TRBV6-3 and TRBJ1-5; 7 nucleotides match TRBD1. The CDR3 spans 17 residues. The junction had 14 bases not matched to a gene; V was cut back by 6 bases and J by 3 bases. The germline V gene has CDR1 MNHEY and CDR2 SVGEGT. CDR3 amino acids: CASSPRDRGTFNQPQHF. The CDR3 DNA reads TGTGCCAGCAGCCCCCGGGACAGAGGAACTTTCAATCAGCCCCAGCATTTT.

Ten or more counts support this clonotype. The V and J genes are TRBV7-2 and TRBJ1-1; no clear D gene. CDR1 and CDR2 from the germline V gene are SGHTA and FQGNSA. Trimming removed 1 base at V and 1 base at J, with 7 bases between. CDR3 size: 14 residues. CDR3 sequence (DNA): TGTGCCAGCAGCTTAGGGCCGACGAACACTGAAGCTTTCTTT. Its protein product is CASSLGPTNTEAFF.

This clonotype showed up just a few times. V usage is TRBV12-3 or TRBV12-4 and J usage is TRBJ1-1; possibly TRBD1 for D (6 bases). Trimming removed 4 bases from V and 4 bases from J, with 10 bases in between. CDR3 length equals 13 residues. The CDR3 loop reads CASSSTGFTEAFF. In nucleotides, the CDR3 is TGTGCCAGCAGTTCTACAGGGTTCACTGAAGCTTTCTTT.

This clonotype has more than one count but fewer than ten. V and J are TRBV2 and TRBJ2-7; 9 nucleotides line up with TRBD2. J lost 7 bases, V lost 4 bases, and 11 bases had no gene match. The germline V gene has CDR1 SNHLY and CDR2 FYNNEI. The CDR3 is 15 residues long. The CDR3 spells CASSGGSRGGNEQYF. The CDR3 DNA sequence: TGTGCCAGCAGTGGAGGGTCGCGGGGGGGCAATGAGCAGTACTTC.

Ten or more counts support this clonotype. The J gene is TRBJ1-1, the V gene TRBV5-5; weak D call: TRBD1 (5 bases). This CDR3 is built from 14 residues. Germline V CDR1 and CDR2: SGHKS, YYEKEE (reference sequence). Trimming stripped 2 bases from V and 0 bases from J, with 8 bases between. Written as DNA, the CDR3 is TGTGCCAGCAGCTTCAGACAGTTGAACACTGAAGCTTTCTTT. Translated: CASSFRQLNTEAFF. Combining the CDR3 with reference TRBV5-5 and TRBJ1-1 gives the whole variable domain DAGVTQSPTHLIKTRGQQVTLRCSPISGHKSVSWYQQVLGQGPQFIFQYYEKEERGRGNFPDRFSARQFPNYSSELNVNALLLGDSALYLCASSFRQLNTEAFFGQGTRLTVV.

This chain connects TRBV2 to TRBJ1-4; D uncertain. CDR3 size: 12 residues. V was shortened by 6 bases and J by 8 bases, with 10 bases between the two germline ends. Germline values: CDR1 SNHLY, CDR2 FYNNEI. The CDR3 DNA reads as TGTGCCAGCAGGCGGGGAGTGGAAAAACTGTTTTTT. Translating gives CASRRGVEKLFF. Drawing the rest from reference TRBV2 and TRBJ1-4, the complete variable domain is EPEVTQTPSHQVTQMGQEVILRCVPISNHLYFYWYRQILGQKVEFLVSFYNNEISEKSEIFDDQFSVERPDGSNFTLKIRSTKLEDSAMYFCASRRGVEKLFFGSGTQLSVL.

This clonotype was seen repeatedly, ten times or more. V is TRBV7-9 and J is TRBJ1-6; D is undetermined. This CDR3 contains 13 residues. The V end was cut by 1 base, the J end by 10 bases, with 8 bases between. CDR1 is SEHNR and CDR2 is FQNEAQ in the germline V gene (reference sequence). The CDR3 nucleotides are TGTGCCAGCAGCTTAGAGGGCAGCTCACCCCTCCACTTT. Encoded protein: CASSLEGSSPLHF.

This clonotype was seen only a few times. The V and J genes are TRBV28 and TRBJ1-5; D is uncertain. The CDR3 is 16 residues long. In germline, CDR1 is MDHEN, CDR2 SYDVKM. Trimming pared 2 bases from V and 0 bases from J, leaving 11 bases between. The CDR3 sequence: CASSLTRQFSNQPQHF. CDR3 in DNA: TGTGCCAGCAGTTTAACTAGGCAGTTTAGCAATCAGCCCCAGCATTTT.

This clonotype was observed at least ten times. V gene TRBV10-3 combines with J gene TRBJ2-3, with D perhaps given as TRBD1 or TRBD2 (5 bases each). CDR1 is ENHRY and CDR2 is SYGVKD in the germline V gene. The CDR3 contains 12 residues. V gave up 7 bases and J gave up 4 bases, with 9 bases separating them. The DNA of the CDR3 is TGTGCCATCATGGGGGACGCAGATACGCAGTATTTT. Translated, it gives CAIMGDADTQYF.

The sample holds one count of this clonotype. Given a much more abundant clone one base away, this may be a read error. The CDR3 reads CASSSGGRLKFF. The DNA of the CDR3 is TGTGCCAGCAGCTCCGGGGGGCGCCTTAAGTTCTTC. The chain recombines TRBV12-3 or TRBV12-4 with TRBJ2-1; tentative D call: TRBD2 (7 bases). This CDR3 region has 12 residues. V lost 6 bases and J 14 bases, leaving 17 bases between the germline ends.

This chain joins TRBV10-3 and TRBJ1-1; 8 positions agree with TRBD1. Germline CDR1 and CDR2: ENHRY and SYGVKD. The V segment lost 6 bases and the J segment 7 bases; nucleotides outside the gene matches: 7. The CDR3 runs to 13 residues. The CDR3 DNA reads TGTGCCATCAGGAAGGGACAGGAGGGTGAAGCTTTCTTT. Translated: CAIRKGQEGEAFF.

The rearrangement uses TRBV29-1 and TRBJ2-3; the D is unclear. The germline V and J ends were trimmed by 7 bases and 0 bases, with 17 bases remaining between them. This CDR3 has 15 residues. Germline V gene sequence: CDR1 SQVTM, CDR2 ANQGSEA. The CDR3 nucleotides read TGCAGCGCTGCCCCGCTACAAGACAGCACAGATACGCAGTATTTT. It yields the protein CSAAPLQDSTDTQYF.

J is TRBJ2-7 and V is TRBV2, with 7 positions matching TRBD1. CDR3 length equals 13 residues. Trimming took 4 bases from V and 6 from J; bases not matched to a gene: 6. CDR1 is SNHLY and CDR2 is FYNNEI in the germline V gene. In nucleotides, the CDR3 is TGTGCCAGCAGTGGACTTTGGGACAGCGAGCAGTACTTC. It specifies CASSGLWDSEQYF.

Ten or more counts support this clonotype. This chain uses TRBV11-3 with TRBJ1-1; D may be TRBD1 (5 bases). Trimming took 3 bases from V and 1 from J, leaving 9 bases between them. This CDR3 comprises 14 residues. Germline lookup yields CDR1 SGHNT and CDR2 YENEEA. CDR3 DNA: TGTGCCAGCAGCTTGGGGGGAAGGAACACTGAAGCTTTCTTT. Residues: CASSLGGRNTEAFF.

This clonotype has more than one count but fewer than ten. The chain recombines TRBV15 with TRBJ2-7; perhaps D is TRBD1 or TRBD2 (5 bases each). CDR1 is LNHNV and CDR2 is YYDKDF in the germline V gene (reference sequence). Trimming removed 5 bases at V and 2 bases at J, with 10 bases between. The CDR3 has 13 amino acids. The DNA of the CDR3 is TGTGCCACCAGCTCTGGGACGCCCTACGAGCAGTACTTC. It encodes CATSSGTPYEQYF.

This clonotype turned up a few times. The chain combines TRBV12-3 or TRBV12-4 with TRBJ2-7, with 12 bases aligning to TRBD1. Trimming at V came to 7 bases and at J to 7 bases, leaving 11 bases not matched to a gene. This CDR3 region has 15 residues. CDR3 loop: CASTRSGQGAREQYF. The CDR3 coding sequence is TGTGCCAGCACCCGTTCGGGACAGGGGGCCAGAGAGCAGTACTTC.

This clonotype has a count of ten or more. The V and J genes are TRBV7-2 and TRBJ2-7, with 8 positions matching TRBD2. CDR3 length: 15 amino acids. J was trimmed by 4 bases and V by 1 base; bases with no gene match: 6. CDR1 SGHTA and CDR2 FQGNSA come from the germline V gene. The CDR3 here is CASSLGGTRGYEQYF. The DNA for the CDR3 is TGTGCCAGCAGCTTAGGTGGGACTAGGGGTTACGAGCAGTACTTC.

This chain links TRBV7-2 with TRBJ1-5; 8 positions match TRBD1. The V and J ends lost 1 base and 6 bases, in that order; junction bases with no gene match: 5. CDR1 and CDR2 from the germline V gene are SGHTA and FQGNSA. The CDR3 totals 15 residues. The CDR3 bases are TGTGCCAGCAGCTTAGGCAGGGGGCAATTTCAGCCCCAGCATTTT. This translates into CASSLGRGQFQPQHF.

The chain links TRBV7-8 to TRBJ2-3; 9 bases are shared with TRBD2. J was trimmed by 5 bases and V by 1 base; bases with no gene match: 4. Germline-derived CDR1 and CDR2 are SGHVS and FQNEAQ. This CDR3 comprises 15 residues. As DNA, the CDR3 is TGTGCCAGCAGCTTAGATCCTAGCGGGGTAGATACGCAGTATTTT. Its protein is CASSLDPSGVDTQYF. Based on the CDR3 plus reference TRBV7-8 and TRBJ2-3, the full variable domain is GAGVSQSPRYKVAKRGQDVALRCDPISGHVSLFWYQQALGQGPEFLTYFQNEAQLDKSGLPSDRFFAERPEGSVSTLKIQRTQQEDSAVYLCASSLDPSGVDTQYFGPGTRLTVL.